A selection of T cell receptor beta chains follows, all from one sample in a study of cytomegalovirus exposure and HLA in healthy donors. Generated by immunoSEQ multiplex PCR, the TCRdb table keeps only in-frame clones and is missing some. The sample consists of some 180,000 clones, 70% to 80% of them appearing once. The material sequenced was PBMCs. These receptors all come from a woman aged 25 to 39 in good health and CMV-seronegative. The CDR3 runs from the conserved cysteine through the conserved F or W. The D gene is left open where the match is weak. Not every row has a clone size; where given, it reads once, few, many or a size class.

>TRBJ2-2|-|-|TRBV5-8
TGTGCCAGCAGCTTGGACACCCCTTTAAACACCGGGGAGCTGTTTTTT
CASSLDTPLNTGELFF
>TRBJ2-4|-|-|TRBV30
TGTGCCTGGAGTGGGGGGCCGGGAAACATTCAGTACTTC
CAWSGGPGNIQYF
>TRBJ2-1|-|-|TRBV7-9
TGTGCCAGCAGCTCCGATAGCGGCAATGAGCAGTTCTTC
CASSSDSGNEQFF
>TRBJ1-1|-|-|TRBV7-3
TGTGCCAGCAAAGCTGATTGGGGCAGGGACACTGAAGCTTTCTTT
CASKADWGRDTEAFF
>TRBJ1-6|-|TRBD1|TRBV18
TGTGCCAGCTCACCGAGAGGACAGGGGGGATCACCCCTCCACTTT
CASSPRGQGGSPLHF
>TRBJ2-1|-|TRBD1|TRBV7-2
TGTGCCAGCAGCCCCCGACAGGGGAGCTCCTACAATGAGCAGTTCTTC
CASSPRQGSSYNEQFF
>TRBJ2-7|-|-|TRBV5-1
TGCGCCAGCAGCTTGGTAGTCTTCGCCTACGAGCAGTACTTC
CASSLVVFAYEQYF
>TRBJ2-5|-|-|TRBV30
TGTGCCTGGAGACCAACGGGAGTATACCAAGAGACCCAGTACTTC
CAWRPTGVYQETQYF
>TRBJ1-2|-|-|TRBV18
TGTGCCAGCTCACCCGGGTCCCCTAACTATGGCTACACCTTC
CASSPGSPNYGYTF
>TRBJ2-3|-|TRBD1|TRBV5-1
TGCGCCAGCAGCTTATCAGGGGGCCTCACAGATACGCAGTATTTT
CASSLSGGLTDTQYF
>TRBJ1-5|-|TRBD1|TRBV19
TGTGCCAGTAGTATAGACCCGGGACAGGGGATTCCTCAGCCCCAGCATTTT
CASSIDPGQGIPQPQHF
>TRBJ2-4|few|-|TRBV7-9
TGTGCCAGCAGCTCGACAGAATTAGCCAAAAACATTCAGTACTTC
CASSSTELAKNIQYF
>TRBJ2-7|-|-|TRBV5-6
TGTGCCAGCAGCTCCTACCCGGGCACTAGATTCTACGAGCAGTACTTC
CASSSYPGTRFYEQYF
>TRBJ1-4|few|TRBD1|TRBV2
TGTGCCAGCAGTAGGGACAGCCCTAGGGAAAAACTGTTTTTT
CASSRDSPREKLFF
>TRBJ2-7|-|TRBD1|TRBV27
TGTGCCAGCAGTTTACTGCAGGGGGACCACGAGCAGTACTTC
CASSLLQGDHEQYF
>TRBJ1-2|-|-|TRBV14
TGTGCCAGCAGCCACCCACAGGGCTATGGCTACACCTTC
CASSHPQGYGYTF
>TRBJ2-7|few|-|TRBV27
TGTGCCAGCAGGCCTTGGGGGGGCAACTCCTACGAGCAGTACTTC
CASRPWGGNSYEQYF
>TRBJ2-7|-|TRBD2|TRBV28
TGTGCCAGCAGTTTAAATATCCTAGCGGGACGACCCTTCGATTCCTACGAGCAGTACTTC
CASSLNILAGRPFDSYEQYF
>TRBJ1-2|-|-|TRBV7-6
TGTGCCAGCAGCTTAGGGATAGGGGACTATGGCTACCCCTTC
CASSLGIGDYGYPF
>TRBJ1-3|-|-|TRBV6-6
TGTGCCAGCAGGCACAGCTCTGGAAACACCATATATTTT
CASRHSSGNTIYF
>TRBJ2-5|-|TRBD2|TRBV10-3
TGTGCCATCAGTGAGTTGGGGCCTAGCGGGAGCGTATTTGAGACCCAGTACTTC
CAISELGPSGSVFETQYF
>TRBJ1-2|-|-|TRBV9
TGTGCCAGCAGCGATGGGGAGTTCGAAGGCTACACCTTC
CASSDGEFEGYTF
>TRBJ1-1|-|TRBD1|TRBV5-4
TGTGCCAGCAGCTTGCTAGGGCAGGGGGCGGGGGCTTTCTTT
CASSLLGQGAGAFF
>TRBJ1-2|-|-|TRBV30
TGTGCCTGGAGTGGAGTGCGGCTTAACTATGGCTACACCTTC
CAWSGVRLNYGYTF
>TRBJ2-3|once|-|TRBV9
TGTGCCAGCAGCGCATCCCCGGGGGTGGACGCGCAGTATTTT
CASSASPGVDAQYF
>TRBJ1-1|-|TRBD1|TRBV9
TGTGCCAGCAGCGTAGATCCCCGGGACAGGGCTGAAGCTTTCTTT
CASSVDPRDRAEAFF
>TRBJ2-5|-|TRBD2|TRBV5-6
TGTGCCAGCAGCTTGGCGTACCTAGCGGGGATAGAGACCCAGTACTTC
CASSLAYLAGIETQYF
>TRBJ1-5|-|-|TRBV5-5
TGTGCCAGCAACTTACTTGGACAGTATAGCAATCAGCCCCAGCATTTT
CASNLLGQYSNQPQHF
>TRBJ2-6|-|TRBD1|TRBV30
TGTGCCTGGAGTGCGGACAGGGGGTCTGGGGCCAACGTCCTGACTTTC
CAWSADRGSGANVLTF
>TRBJ2-7|few|-|TRBV7-9
TGTGCCAGCAGCTTGGAACGGGAGTCCCCCTACGAGCAGTACTTC
CASSLERESPYEQYF
>TRBJ2-5|few|-|TRBV5-6
TGTGCCAGCAGCTTAATAATAGACAGGCAACAGACCCAGTACTTC
CASSLIIDRQQTQYF
>TRBJ2-7|-|TRBD1|TRBV4-2
TGTGCCAGCAGCCAACTGACAGGGGAGCGGCAGTACTTC
CASSQLTGERQYF
>TRBJ1-3|-|-|TRBV6-1
TGTGCCAGCAGTACCCATCAGAACACCATATATTTT
CASSTHQNTIYF
>TRBJ2-5|-|-|TRBV18
TGTGCCAGCTCACCACCTCTCTCCGTCCCCCAGGGAGGGACCCAGTACTTC
CASSPPLSVPQGGTQYF
>TRBJ1-5|once|-|TRBV4-2
TGTGCCAGCAGCCAAGGGGGCGGCGGCAATCAGCCCCAGCATTTT
CASSQGGGGNQPQHF
>TRBJ1-5|-|-|TRBV7-6
TGTGCCAGCAGCCCCTGGAGGGGCGAGGAAAATCAGCCCCAGCATTTT
CASSPWRGEENQPQHF
>TRBJ2-7|-|TRBD2|TRBV7-2
TGTGCCAGCAGCGTGACTAGCGGGAGAACCTACGAGCAGTACTTC
CASSVTSGRTYEQYF
>TRBJ2-4|-|-|TRBV30
TGTGCCTGGAGTTCCTACGAGGCCAAAAACATTCAGTACTTC
CAWSSYEAKNIQYF
>TRBJ1-2|-|TRBD1|TRBV5-5
TGTGCCAGCAGCTTGGCCGGGACAGGGTCCGGTGTGTGGTATGGCTACACCTTC
CASSLAGTGSGVWYGYTF
>TRBJ2-5|once|-|TRBV5-4
TGTGCCAGCAGCTTGGGGGCAGACCAAGAGACCCAGTACTTC
CASSLGADQETQYF
>TRBJ2-6|few|TRBD1|TRBV7-9
TGTGCCAGCAGCTTCCGGACAGGGCCGAGCTCTGGGGCCAACGTCCTGACTTTC
CASSFRTGPSSGANVLTF
>TRBJ1-1|-|-|TRBV30
TGTGCCTGGAGCTGGGCAGGGGCCGAAGCTTTCTTT
CAWSWAGAEAFF
>TRBJ1-4|-|-|TRBV28
TGTGCCAGCACAAATTACAGGGTTCCAACTAATGAAAAACTGTTTTTT
CASTNYRVPTNEKLFF
>TRBJ1-5|few|TRBD1|TRBV30
TGTGCCTGGAGGGGACAGGGGGGCAATCAGCCCCAGCATTTT
CAWRGQGGNQPQHF
>TRBJ2-3|-|TRBD2|TRBV18
TGTGCCAGCTCACCACCTTCGGGGGGTACGCAGTATTTT
CASSPPSGGTQYF
>TRBJ2-7|-|-|TRBV13
TGTGCCAGCAGCTTAGGTCCCAGGTTCTCCTACGAGCAGTACTTC
CASSLGPRFSYEQYF
>TRBJ1-2|-|TRBD1|TRBV19
TGTGCCAGCAACGCTGGGACAGGTACGTTTCCCAACTATGGCTACACCTTC
CASNAGTGTFPNYGYTF
>TRBJ1-5|-|-|TRBV4-1
TGCGCCAGCAGCCAAGAGAACAGGAGCAATCAGCCCCAGCATTTT
CASSQENRSNQPQHF
>TRBJ1-1|-|-|TRBV5-1
TGCGCCAGCAGCTTGGGACAGATAAACACTGAAGCTTTCTTT
CASSLGQINTEAFF
>TRBJ2-7|-|TRBD1|TRBV5-6
TGTGCCAGCAGAAAGACAGGGTCCCACGAGCAGTACTTC
CASRKTGSHEQYF
>TRBJ2-5|-|-|TRBV15
TGTGCCACCAGCATTCGAGATTTTGAGGAGACCCAGTACTTC
CATSIRDFEETQYF
>TRBJ2-7|-|-|TRBV28
TGTGCCAGCAGTTTAGATGGCACGAGGGGGTACGAGCAGTACTTC
CASSLDGTRGYEQYF
>TRBJ1-1|-|TRBD1|TRBV28
TGTGCCAGCAGTTCGCCAACAGGGGGTCAAACTGAAGCTTTCTTT
CASSSPTGGQTEAFF
>TRBJ1-5|-|TRBD1|TRBV19
TGTGCCAGTACTCAGAAGAAGGGGGCGAAGGGCAATCAGCCCCAGCATTTT
CASTQKKGAKGNQPQHF
>TRBJ2-1|-|TRBD1|TRBV11-3
TGTGCCAGCAGCTTCTCCGGGACAGGGGGGTTCAGCGATGAGCAGTTCTTC
CASSFSGTGGFSDEQFF